Here is one TCR beta chain with its context. Its antigen remains undetermined. Per-base quality was not reported, and no clone a single base away is much larger than it. The TCR beta CDR3 regions were amplified from the RNA transcripts. A first-round RT-PCR of the TCR CDR3 used the HTBI primer set with the Qiagen OneStep RT-PCR kit. Libraries were constructed in a second round of multiplex PCR, after which size selection and purification were performed. The libraries were sequenced on an Illumina HiSeq2000 using paired-end 100 bp reads. Per the source publication's procedure: SOAPnuke was used to process the raw data, with reads discarded if the reads contained adapters or uncalled bases, had a mean Phred below 15, or lacked an exact constant-primer or identifier match. COPE v1.2.5 was used to merge the high-quality paired reads, and each unique nucleotide sequence was defined as a clonotype. MiTCR v1.1 was used to align clonotypes to the IMGT TRBV, TRBD and TRBJ reference segments. Analysis was restricted to V-J combinations with a frequency above 0.0001, which covered about 99% of repertoires. A TCS score was defined as the ratio of F50 (clonal expansion) to E x V (chaos), with BLOSUM62-based TCRdist applied between CDR3 peptides within each V-J. Welch's t-statistics and random forest reduced around 550 V-J features to 10 to 15, which were used in a naive Bayes classifier (R e1071). TCRdb reworked the public reads: Q25 trimming with fastp, MiXCR clone assembly, productive beta chains retained. Here each entry gathers all rows of one CDR3 protein and keeps the most common genes and DNA. The V and J calls come from TCRdb's annotation, not from the publication. The sample yields more than 300,000 distinct CDR3 sequences; about 15% were counted once. Of the sample, around 35% is held by the ten largest clones.

For CDR1 and CDR2, the germline V gene lists MGHRA and YSYEKL. Between the V and J ends, shortened by 0 bases and 3 bases respectively, the junction contains 21 bases. The CDR3 starts with the cysteine, ends with the phenylalanine, and has 19 residues. Only the CDR3 DNA stays, 57 bases, in frame from base 1. These data come from a study of T cells in Graves' hyperthyroidism and ophthalmopathy (dated by TCRdb to between 2018 and 2020). For the wider study: Peripheral blood samples were taken at the time of initial diagnosis, prior to any treatment. The paper reports TCR Vbeta CDR3 sequencing of about 140 peripheral blood samples: some 41 ophthalmopathy, under 85 hyperthyroidism and some 17 progressor patients. Following sampling, methimazole starting at 30 mg daily was given to hyperthyroidism patients, and high-dose intravenous methylprednisolone was given to ophthalmopathy patients. TCR V-J signatures able to tell the groups apart were searched for in a discovery cohort of 95 to 100 patients, of whom more than 40 had Graves' ophthalmopathy and 55 to 65 had stable Graves' hyperthyroidism. The 75 to 100 discovery patients were randomly divided into training and test sets at a 7:3 ratio. Thyroid tissue and blood T-cell repertoires from about six Graves' hyperthyroidism patients were also compared in the study. An independent validation cohort of some 18 hyperthyroidism patients and approximately 16 patients who later progressed to ophthalmopathy tested prospective prediction of ophthalmopathy. Study-wide findings and limitations: Most expanded thyroid clonotypes (frequency above 0.001) were also detected in blood, suggesting blood repertoires may reflect thyroid immune responses. A 13 V-J signature model separated ophthalmopathy from stable hyperthyroidism, with about 88% sensitivity and 81% to 83% specificity in cross-validation and 80%/75% in testing. In validation, progression to ophthalmopathy was predicted by the model with around 70% sensitivity and just over 72% specificity, a median of around 6.5 months before onset. No statistical method was used to fix the sample size in advance, and group allocation was not hidden from the investigators.

Hyperthyroidism patients were newly diagnosed, had a disease duration of under 2 months, and were aged 18 to 65 years. The study excluded patients with uncontrolled infections, other autoimmune diseases, pregnancy or lactation. Clinical symptoms, serum thyroxine and TRAb, thyroid ultrasound, and orbital computed tomography formed the basis for the diagnoses. For progressor patients, blood was drawn at the first diagnosis of hyperthyroidism, before any ophthalmopathy symptoms had appeared. PBMCs were separated from roughly 10 ml of fresh peripheral blood using Ficoll-Paque density gradient centrifugation. Progressor patients were defined as those initially diagnosed with Graves' hyperthyroidism in whom ophthalmopathy developed during follow-up. Trizol reagent was used to extract total RNA, and RNA quality was then checked on an Agilent 2100 Bioanalyzer.

This receptor was obtained from a woman in her 30s with Graves' hyperthyroidism that later progressed to Graves' ophthalmopathy. Specimen: blood. The V and J segments used are TRBV4-1 and TRBJ2-1, with the D segment possibly TRBD1 or TRBD2, each aligning over 5 bases. The nucleotide sequence is given as TGCGCCAGCAGCCAAGATTGGGGACCTCTCCGGGGAATCTACAATGAGCAGTTCTTC. This translates into CASSQDWGPLRGIYNEQFF.